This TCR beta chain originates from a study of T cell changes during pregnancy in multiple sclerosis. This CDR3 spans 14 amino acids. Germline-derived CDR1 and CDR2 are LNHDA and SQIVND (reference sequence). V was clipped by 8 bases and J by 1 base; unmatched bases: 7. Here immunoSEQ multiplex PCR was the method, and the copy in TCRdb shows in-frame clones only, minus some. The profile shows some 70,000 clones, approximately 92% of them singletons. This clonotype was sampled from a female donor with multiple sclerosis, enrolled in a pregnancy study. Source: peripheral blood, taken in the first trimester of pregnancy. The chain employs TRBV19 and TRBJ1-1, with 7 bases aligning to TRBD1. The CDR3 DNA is TGTGCCAGTGGTCACAGGGGAAGGAACACTGAAGCTTTCTTT. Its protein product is CASGHRGRNTEAFF.